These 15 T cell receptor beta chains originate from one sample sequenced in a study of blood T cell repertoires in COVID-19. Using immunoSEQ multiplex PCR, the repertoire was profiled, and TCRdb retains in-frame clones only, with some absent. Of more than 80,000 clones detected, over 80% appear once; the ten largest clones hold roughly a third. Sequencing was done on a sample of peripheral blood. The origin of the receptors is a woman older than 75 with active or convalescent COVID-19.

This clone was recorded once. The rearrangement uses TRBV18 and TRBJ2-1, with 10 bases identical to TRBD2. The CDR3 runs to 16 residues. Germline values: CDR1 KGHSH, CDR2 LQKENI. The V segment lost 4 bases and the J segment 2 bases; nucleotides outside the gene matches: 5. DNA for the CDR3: TGTGCCAGCTCACAATTCCTAGCGGGGGCCTACAATGAGCAGTTCTTC. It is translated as CASSQFLAGAYNEQFF.

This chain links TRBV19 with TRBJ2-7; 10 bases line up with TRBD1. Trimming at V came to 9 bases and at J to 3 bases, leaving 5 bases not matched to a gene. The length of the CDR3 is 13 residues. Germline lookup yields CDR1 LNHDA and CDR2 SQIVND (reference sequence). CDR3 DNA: TGTGCCAGCTCCGGGACAGGGGACTACGAGCAGTACTTC. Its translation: CASSGTGDYEQYF.

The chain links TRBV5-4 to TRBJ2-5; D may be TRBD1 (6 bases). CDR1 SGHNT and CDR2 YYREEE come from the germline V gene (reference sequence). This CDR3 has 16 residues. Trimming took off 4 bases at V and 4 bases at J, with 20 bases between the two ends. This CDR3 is CASSTLGTSTRETQYF. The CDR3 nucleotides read TGTGCCAGCAGCACACTAGGGACATCGACCCGAGAGACCCAGTACTTC.

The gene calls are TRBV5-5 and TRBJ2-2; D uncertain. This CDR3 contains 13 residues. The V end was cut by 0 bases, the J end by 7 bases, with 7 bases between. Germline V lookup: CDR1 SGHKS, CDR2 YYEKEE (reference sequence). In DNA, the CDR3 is TGTGCCAGCAGCTTGGTGGCGGACGGGGAGCTGTTTTTT. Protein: CASSLVADGELFF.

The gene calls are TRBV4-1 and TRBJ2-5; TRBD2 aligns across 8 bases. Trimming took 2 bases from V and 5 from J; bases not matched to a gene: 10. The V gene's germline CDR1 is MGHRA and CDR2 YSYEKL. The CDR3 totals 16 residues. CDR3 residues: CASSQPGSGIEETQYF. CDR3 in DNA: TGCGCCAGCAGCCAACCCGGTAGCGGGATAGAGGAGACCCAGTACTTC.

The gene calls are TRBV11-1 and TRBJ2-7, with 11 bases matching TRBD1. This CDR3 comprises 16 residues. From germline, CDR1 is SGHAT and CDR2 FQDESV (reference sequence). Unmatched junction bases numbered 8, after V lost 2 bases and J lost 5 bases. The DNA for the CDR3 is TGTGCCAGCAGCTTATTAGAAGGACAGGGGGCGGACGAGCAGTACTTC. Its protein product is CASSLLEGQGADEQYF.

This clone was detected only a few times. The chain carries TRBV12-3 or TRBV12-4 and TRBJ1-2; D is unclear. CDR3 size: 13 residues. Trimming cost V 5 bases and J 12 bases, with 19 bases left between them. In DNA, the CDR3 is TGTGCCAGCAGTCTCCTGACAAGACTATGGCACACCTTC. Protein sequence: CASSLLTRLWHTF.

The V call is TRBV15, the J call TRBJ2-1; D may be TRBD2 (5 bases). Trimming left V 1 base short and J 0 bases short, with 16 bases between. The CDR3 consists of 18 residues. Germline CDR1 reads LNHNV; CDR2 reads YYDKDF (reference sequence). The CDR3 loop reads CATSRVGGGLSSYNEQFF. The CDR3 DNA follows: TGTGCCACCAGCAGAGTCGGAGGCGGGCTCAGCTCCTACAATGAGCAGTTCTTC.

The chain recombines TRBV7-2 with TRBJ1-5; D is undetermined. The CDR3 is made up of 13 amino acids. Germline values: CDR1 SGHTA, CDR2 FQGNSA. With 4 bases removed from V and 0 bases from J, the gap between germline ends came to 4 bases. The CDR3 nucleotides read TGTGCCAGCAGCTCAGATAGCAATCAGCCCCAGCATTTT. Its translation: CASSSDSNQPQHF.

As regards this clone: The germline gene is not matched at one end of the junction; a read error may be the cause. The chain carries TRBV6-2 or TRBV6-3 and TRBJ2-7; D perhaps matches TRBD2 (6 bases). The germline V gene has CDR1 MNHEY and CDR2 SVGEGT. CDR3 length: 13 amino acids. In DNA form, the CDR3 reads TGTGCCAGCAGTTCCAACTACGGGACTCGCGGGGACTTC. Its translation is CASSSNYGTRGDF.

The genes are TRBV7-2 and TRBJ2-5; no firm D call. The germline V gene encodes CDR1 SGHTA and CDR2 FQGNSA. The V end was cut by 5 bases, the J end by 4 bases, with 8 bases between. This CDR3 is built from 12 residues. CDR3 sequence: CASSLRSETQYF. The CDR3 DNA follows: TGTGCCAGCAGCCTACGATCAGAGACCCAGTACTTC.

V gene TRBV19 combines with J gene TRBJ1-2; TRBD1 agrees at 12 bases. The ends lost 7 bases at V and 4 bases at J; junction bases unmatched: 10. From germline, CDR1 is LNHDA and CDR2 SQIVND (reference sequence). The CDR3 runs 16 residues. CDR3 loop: CASNPLWGQGAYGYTF. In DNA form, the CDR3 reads TGTGCCAGTAACCCCCTCTGGGGACAGGGGGCCTATGGCTACACCTTC.

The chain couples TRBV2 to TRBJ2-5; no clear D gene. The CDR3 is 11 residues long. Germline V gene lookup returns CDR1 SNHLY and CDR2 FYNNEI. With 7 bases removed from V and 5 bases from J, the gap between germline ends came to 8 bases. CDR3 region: CASKRSETQYF. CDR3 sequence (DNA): TGTGCCAGCAAGAGGAGCGAGACCCAGTACTTC.

In DNA form, the CDR3 reads TGTGCCAGCAGCCAGGGACTAGCGGGGGGCCCTGAGCAGTTCTTC. The encoded protein is CASSQGLAGGPEQFF. The V call is TRBV3-1 (or the pseudogene TRBV3-2), the J call TRBJ2-1, with 15 bases fitting TRBD2. The CDR3 covers 15 residues. The J segment lost 9 bases and the V segment lost 3 bases, leaving 3 bases of the junction unmatched. CDR1 is LGHDT and CDR2 is YNNKEL in the germline V gene (reference sequence).

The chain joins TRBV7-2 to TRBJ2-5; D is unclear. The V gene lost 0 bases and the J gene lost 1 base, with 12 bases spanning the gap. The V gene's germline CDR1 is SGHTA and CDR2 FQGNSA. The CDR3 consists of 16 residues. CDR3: CASSLARGTGQETQYF. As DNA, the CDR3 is TGTGCCAGCAGCTTAGCGCGAGGCACGGGCCAAGAGACCCAGTACTTC.